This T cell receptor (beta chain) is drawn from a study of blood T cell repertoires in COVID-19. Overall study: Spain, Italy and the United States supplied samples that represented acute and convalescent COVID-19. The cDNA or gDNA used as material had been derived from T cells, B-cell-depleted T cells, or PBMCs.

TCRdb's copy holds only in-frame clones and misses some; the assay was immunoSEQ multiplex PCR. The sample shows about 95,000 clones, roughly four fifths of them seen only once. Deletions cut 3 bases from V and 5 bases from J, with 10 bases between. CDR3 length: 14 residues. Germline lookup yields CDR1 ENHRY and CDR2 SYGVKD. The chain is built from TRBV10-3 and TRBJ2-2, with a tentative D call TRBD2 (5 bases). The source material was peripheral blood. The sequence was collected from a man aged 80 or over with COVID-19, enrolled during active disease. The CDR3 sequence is CAISDPTGTGELFF. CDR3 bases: TGTGCCATCAGTGATCCCACGGGGACCGGGGAGCTGTTTTTT.